This passage covers 5 T cell receptor beta chains from one sample sequenced in a study of CD8 T cells in ankylosing spondylitis. In TCRdb, the 5' RACE reads were re-called with MiXCR into one record per CDR3 protein. The table records about 100,000 distinct CDR3 sequences, roughly 8.3% of them present only once. Sequenced: blood, either unsorted or a sorted T cell fraction (not recorded which). All receptors derive from a male donor with ankylosing spondylitis or in good health (not recorded which).

This clonotype showed up many times. The chain has TRBV5-8 and TRBJ2-1; 10 bases fit TRBD2. V shed 4 bases and J 3 bases; nucleotides not matched to a gene: 4. This CDR3 region has 15 residues. Per germline, CDR1 SGHTS and CDR2 YDEGEE. The CDR3 DNA is TGTGCCAGCAGCGCTCTAGCGGGAGACTACAATGAGCAGTTCTTC. Protein sequence: CASSALAGDYNEQFF.

The chain couples TRBV19 to TRBJ2-7, with TRBD1 matching over 9 bases. This CDR3 is 13 amino acids long. In germline, CDR1 is LNHDA, CDR2 SQIVND (reference sequence). V was pared by 4 bases and J by 3 bases, with 1 base of the junction left unmatched. CDR3 loop: CASSRQGVYEQYF. The CDR3 bases are TGTGCCAGTAGTAGACAGGGGGTCTACGAGCAGTACTTC.

The gene calls are TRBV5-5 and TRBJ2-3; 8 bases align to TRBD2. The germline CDR1 and CDR2 sequences are SGHKS and YYEKEE (reference sequence). The ends lost 7 bases at V and 5 bases at J; junction bases unmatched: 3. This CDR3 spans 12 amino acids. CDR3 residues: CASGLAGDTQYF. The CDR3 DNA reads as TGTGCCAGCGGACTAGCTGGAGATACGCAGTATTTT.

This clonotype occurred many times. The V call is TRBV2, the J call TRBJ2-3; TRBD1 agrees at 9 bases. The CDR3 has 15 residues. The germline CDR1 and CDR2 sequences are SNHLY and FYNNEI. V gave up 5 bases and J gave up 3 bases; unmatched junction bases: 6. CDR3 sequence reads: CASSLDRGETDTQYF. CDR3 in DNA: TGTGCCAGCAGTCTAGACAGGGGGGAGACAGATACGCAGTATTTT.

This clonotype was detected many times. This rearrangement joins TRBV10-3 to TRBJ2-2, with a tentative D call TRBD1 (6 bases). Trimming left V 2 bases short and J 4 bases short, with 14 bases between. The CDR3 is 16 amino acids. The V gene's germline CDR1 is ENHRY and CDR2 SYGVKD. CDR3 region: CAISELGQGSTGELFF. CDR3 in DNA: TGTGCCATCAGTGAGCTGGGGCAGGGGAGCACCGGGGAGCTGTTTTTT.